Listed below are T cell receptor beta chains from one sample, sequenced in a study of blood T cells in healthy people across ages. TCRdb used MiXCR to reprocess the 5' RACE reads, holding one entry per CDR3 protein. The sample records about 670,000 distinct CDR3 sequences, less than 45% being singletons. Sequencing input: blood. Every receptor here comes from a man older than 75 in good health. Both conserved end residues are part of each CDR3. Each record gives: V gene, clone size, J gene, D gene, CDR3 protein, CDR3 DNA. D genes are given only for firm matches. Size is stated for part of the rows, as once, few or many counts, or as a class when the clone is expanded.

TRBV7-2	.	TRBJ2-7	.	CASRLLDEQYF	TGTGCCAGCAGGCTTCTGGACGAGCAGTACTTC
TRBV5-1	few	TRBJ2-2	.	CASSLGGTFTGELFF	TGCGCCAGCAGCTTAGGGGGGACATTCACCGGGGAGCTGTTTTTT
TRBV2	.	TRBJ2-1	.	CASSEVAGSEQFF	TGTGCCAGCAGTGAAGTAGCAGGGAGTGAGCAGTTCTTC
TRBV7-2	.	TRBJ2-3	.	CASSPLDGTSTDTQYF	TGTGCCAGCAGCCCTTTGGACGGAACTAGCACAGATACGCAGTATTTT
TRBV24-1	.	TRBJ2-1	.	CATSDSQGRGPWDEQFF	TGTGCCACCAGTGATTCCCAGGGTAGGGGCCCATGGGATGAGCAGTTCTTC
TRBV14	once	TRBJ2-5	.	CASSQVRRGLQEAQYF	TGTGCCAGCAGCCAAGTCAGGAGGGGACTCCAAGAGGCCCAGTACTTC
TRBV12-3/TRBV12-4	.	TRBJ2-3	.	CASTPRRGGTDTQYF	TGTGCCAGCACCCCTCGGCGCGGAGGCACAGATACGCAGTATTTT
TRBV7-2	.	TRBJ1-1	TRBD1	CASSLGSRGGTEAFF	TGTGCCAGCAGCTTAGGTAGCAGGGGGGGCACTGAAGCTTTCTTT
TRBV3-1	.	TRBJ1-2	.	CASSQGRQPLNYGYTF	TGTGCCAGCAGCCAAGGCAGGCAGCCCCTTAACTATGGCTACACCTTC
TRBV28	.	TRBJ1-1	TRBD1	CASITGGGFTEAFF	TGTGCCAGCATTACAGGGGGGGGCTTCACTGAAGCTTTCTTT
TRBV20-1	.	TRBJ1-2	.	CSADIGTIYGYTF	TGCAGTGCCGACATTGGGACCATCTATGGCTACACCTTC
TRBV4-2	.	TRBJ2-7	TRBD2	CASSRSGTSGMSYEQYF	TGTGCCAGCAGCCGTTCCGGGACTAGCGGGATGTCCTACGAGCAGTACTTC
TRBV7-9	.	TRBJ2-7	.	CASSLKGGVAETYEQYF	TGTGCCAGCAGCTTAAAGGGTGGGGTAGCGGAAACCTACGAGCAGTACTTC
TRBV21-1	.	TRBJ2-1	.	CASSTSGGPRGEQFF	TGTGCCAGCAGCACTAGCGGGGGCCCAAGGGGCGAGCAGTTCTTC
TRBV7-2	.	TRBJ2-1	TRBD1	CASSIRQGFGHEQFF	TGTGCCAGCAGCATACGACAGGGTTTTGGTCATGAGCAGTTCTTC
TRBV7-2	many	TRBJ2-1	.	CASSVMGRRDNEQFF	TGTGCCAGCAGCGTAATGGGACGTCGGGACAATGAGCAGTTCTTC
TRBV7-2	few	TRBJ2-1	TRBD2	CASSPGGGNSNEQFF	TGTGCCAGCAGCCCGGGGGGGGGAAACAGCAATGAGCAGTTCTTC
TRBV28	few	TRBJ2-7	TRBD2	CASISAGGSYEQYF	TGTGCCAGCATCTCAGCGGGAGGATCCTACGAGCAGTACTTC
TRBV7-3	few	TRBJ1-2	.	CASSLTATGSNYGYTF	TGTGCCAGCAGCTTAACCGCTACAGGGTCTAACTATGGCTACACCTTC
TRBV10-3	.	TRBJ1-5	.	CAISESWSVNRPQHF	TGTGCCATCAGTGAGTCGTGGTCAGTCAATCGGCCCCAGCATTTT
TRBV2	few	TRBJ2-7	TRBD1	CASSAGTGYEQYF	TGTGCCAGCAGTGCCGGGACAGGGTACGAGCAGTACTTC
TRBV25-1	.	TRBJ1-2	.	CASRFRGGYTF	TGTGCCAGCAGGTTTAGGGGTGGCTACACCTTC
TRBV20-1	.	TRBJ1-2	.	CSARDSSQSPTYGYTF	TGCAGTGCTAGAGATTCCAGTCAGTCCCCAACCTATGGCTACACCTTC
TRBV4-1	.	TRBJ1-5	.	CASSSTGGAGPQHF	TGCGCCAGCAGCTCCACCGGGGGCGCGGGGCCCCAGCATTTT
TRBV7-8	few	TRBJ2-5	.	CASSLERVFGGEQYF	TGTGCCAGCAGCTTAGAGAGGGTTTTCGGGGGTGAGCAGTACTTC
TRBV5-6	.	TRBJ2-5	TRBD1	CASSRGQGTETQYF	TGTGCCAGCAGCAGGGGACAGGGGACAGAGACCCAGTACTTC
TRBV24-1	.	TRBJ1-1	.	CATSSTGGLTEAFF	TGTGCCACCAGTTCTACAGGTGGGCTCACTGAAGCTTTCTTT
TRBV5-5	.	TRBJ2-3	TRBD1	CASSMTGGRTDTQYF	TGTGCCAGCAGCATGACAGGGGGCCGCACAGATACGCAGTATTTT
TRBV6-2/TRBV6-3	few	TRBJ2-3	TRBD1	CASTGTGFTDTQYF	TGTGCCAGCACCGGGACAGGGTTCACAGATACGCAGTATTTT
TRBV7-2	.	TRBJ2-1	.	CASSQGVAGNSYNEQFF	TGTGCCAGCAGCCAGGGGGTAGCGGGAAACTCCTACAATGAGCAGTTCTTC
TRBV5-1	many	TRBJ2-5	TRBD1	CASVSSGGKETQYF	TGCGCCAGCGTAAGCTCAGGGGGCAAAGAGACCCAGTACTTC
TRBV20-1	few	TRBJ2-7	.	CSATTSSYEQYF	TGCAGTGCCACCACTAGCTCCTACGAGCAGTACTTC
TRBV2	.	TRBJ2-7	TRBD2	CASSRTSGNVDEQYF	TGTGCCAGCAGCCGGACTAGCGGGAATGTCGATGAGCAGTACTTC
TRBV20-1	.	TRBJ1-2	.	CSARATGGYTF	TGCAGTGCTAGAGCGACCGGTGGCTACACCTTC
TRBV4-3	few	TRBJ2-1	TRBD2	CASSQERKGLAYNEQFF	TGCGCCAGCAGCCAAGAGAGAAAGGGACTAGCCTACAATGAGCAGTTCTTC
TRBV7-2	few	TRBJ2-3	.	CASSYSRENTQYF	TGTGCCAGCAGCTATTCTAGGGAGAATACGCAGTATTTT
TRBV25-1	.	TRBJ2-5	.	CASRTSLSPGTQYF	TGTGCCAGCAGGACCTCTTTGAGTCCGGGGACCCAGTACTTC
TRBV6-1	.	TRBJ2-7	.	CASSDHPFLGTDYEQYF	TGTGCCAGCAGTGATCACCCTTTTCTGGGGACCGATTACGAGCAGTACTTC
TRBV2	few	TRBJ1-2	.	CASSPEGTSNYGYTF	TGTGCCAGCAGCCCCGAGGGCACATCTAACTATGGCTACACCTTC
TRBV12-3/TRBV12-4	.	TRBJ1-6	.	CASKRQVIDNSPLHF	TGTGCCAGCAAGAGACAGGTCATTGATAATTCACCCCTCCACTTT